Listed below are T cell receptor beta chains from one sample, sequenced in a study of technical replicates of blood from a few donors. Repertoires were generated with immunoSEQ multiplex PCR, while TCRdb's copy carries only in-frame clones and drops some. There are tens of thousands of clones in the sample; roughly 91% occur only once, and around 0.4% lies in the top ten. Sequencing input: T cells isolated from PBMCs. Every receptor here comes from a human donor in good health. CDR3s include the opening cysteine and the closing phenylalanine or tryptophan. The D gene is left open where the match is weak. Size values are once, few and many counts, or a class for expanded clones, and some rows have none.

TRBV13	TRBD1	TRBJ1-4	.	CASSPGTGIEKLFF	TGTGCCAGCAGCCCCGGGACAGGGATCGAAAAACTGTTTTTT
TRBV7-3	.	TRBJ2-1	.	CASSLSVSLNEQFF	TGTGCCAGCAGCTTATCGGTAAGCTTGAATGAGCAGTTCTTC
TRBV23-1	.	TRBJ2-7	.	CASSQAGMGSYEQYF	TGCGCCAGCAGTCAAGCAGGGATGGGCTCCTACGAGCAGTACTTC
TRBV10-2	TRBD2	TRBJ2-2	.	CASSGLAGSNTGELFF	TGCGCCAGCAGTGGACTAGCGGGTTCGAACACCGGGGAGCTGTTTTTT
TRBV7-2	.	TRBJ2-2	.	CASSYGQTDTGELFF	TGTGCCAGCAGTTATGGGCAGACCGACACCGGGGAGCTGTTTTTT
TRBV4-1	.	TRBJ1-1	.	CASSQDRAGYTEAFF	TGCGCCAGCAGCCAAGATAGGGCGGGGTACACTGAAGCTTTCTTT
TRBV28	TRBD2	TRBJ2-3	.	CASSLRTSMWSDTQYF	TGTGCCAGCAGTCTTAGGACTAGCATGTGGTCAGATACGCAGTATTTT
TRBV28	.	TRBJ1-5	.	CASSLYSGDYQPQHF	TGTGCCAGCAGTTTATATTCCGGAGACTATCAGCCCCAGCATTTT
TRBV7-6	.	TRBJ2-1	.	CASSLQGPSGNEQFF	TGTGCCAGCAGCTTGCAAGGACCTTCGGGGAATGAGCAGTTCTTC
TRBV5-1	TRBD2	TRBJ2-7	.	CASSNLPGTSGYEQYF	TGCGCCAGCAGCAATCTACCCGGGACTAGCGGCTACGAGCAGTACTTC
TRBV19	.	TRBJ2-2	.	CASTGPLTTGELFF	TGTGCCAGTACCGGTCCTCTCACCACCGGGGAGCTGTTTTTT
TRBV10-3	.	TRBJ1-4	.	CAISESRVEKLFF	TGTGCCATCAGTGAGTCCCGAGTTGAAAAACTGTTTTTT
TRBV9	TRBD1	TRBJ2-1	.	CASSVVGTGMNEQFF	TGTGCCAGCAGCGTAGTAGGGACAGGGATGAATGAGCAGTTCTTC
TRBV27	TRBD1	TRBJ1-2	.	CASSPHRTGDNYGYTF	TGTGCCAGCAGTCCACATCGGACAGGGGATAACTATGGCTACACCTTC
TRBV9	TRBD2	TRBJ2-7	.	CASSVTSGPSYEQYF	TGTGCCAGCAGTGTTACTAGCGGGCCGTCCTACGAGCAGTACTTC
TRBV14	TRBD1	TRBJ2-2	.	CASSQEGTGWRELFF	TGTGCCAGCAGCCAAGAGGGGACAGGGTGGAGGGAGCTGTTTTTT
TRBV27	.	TRBJ2-2	.	CASGYRENTGELFF	TGTGCCAGCGGATACAGAGAGAACACCGGGGAGCTGTTTTTT
TRBV6-5	.	TRBJ2-7	.	CASSQGNEQYF	TGTGCCAGCAGTCAGGGAAACGAGCAGTACTTC
TRBV30	TRBD1	TRBJ1-1	.	CAWRGTGINTEAFF	TGTGCCTGGAGGGGGACAGGAATCAACACTGAAGCTTTCTTT
TRBV28	TRBD1	TRBJ2-4	.	CASSPLSGQAEDIQYF	TGTGCCAGCAGTCCCCTCTCCGGACAGGCGGAGGACATTCAGTACTTC
TRBV7-6	.	TRBJ1-4	few	CASSLVGTFGEKLFF	TGTGCCAGCAGCTTAGTGGGGACATTCGGAGAAAAACTGTTTTTT
TRBV10-3	TRBD1	TRBJ1-1	.	CAIRGTGAGEAFF	TGTGCCATCAGGGGGACAGGGGCGGGTGAAGCTTTCTTT
TRBV30	TRBD2	TRBJ2-1	.	CAWTAGLASSYNEQFF	TGTGCCTGGACCGCGGGACTAGCCAGCTCCTACAATGAGCAGTTCTTC
TRBV6-5	.	TRBJ2-5	.	CASSYSWTQYF	TGTGCCAGCAGTTACAGCTGGACCCAGTACTTC
TRBV4-2	TRBD2	TRBJ2-7	.	CASSQESSGGTYEQYF	TGTGCCAGCAGCCAAGAAAGTAGCGGGGGAACCTACGAGCAGTACTTC
TRBV18	.	TRBJ2-7	.	CASSAQGAVGYEQYF	TGTGCCAGCTCCGCACAGGGCGCGGTCGGGTACGAGCAGTACTTC
TRBV4-1	.	TRBJ1-2	.	CASSFRDNNYGYTF	TGCGCCAGCAGCTTTCGGGACAATAACTATGGCTACACCTTC
TRBV6-5	.	TRBJ2-3	.	CASSYSGTSDNTQYF	TGTGCCAGCAGTTACTCCGGGACAAGTGACAATACGCAGTATTTT
TRBV5-4	TRBD2	TRBJ2-7	.	CASRAGGESYEQYF	TGTGCCAGCAGGGCGGGAGGAGAGTCCTACGAGCAGTACTTC
TRBV10-3	.	TRBJ2-1	.	CAISGQLLNEQFF	TGTGCCATCAGCGGACAGCTTTTGAATGAGCAGTTCTTC
TRBV11-3	.	TRBJ2-7	.	CASSLGGQPGEQYF	TGTGCCAGCAGCTTGGGAGGCCAGCCAGGCGAGCAGTACTTC
TRBV10-3	TRBD2	TRBJ2-3	.	CAIATSGDSTDTQYF	TGTGCCATCGCAACTAGCGGGGATAGCACAGATACGCAGTATTTT
TRBV2	.	TRBJ2-7	.	CASTVYSYEQYF	TGTGCCAGCACCGTTTACTCCTACGAGCAGTACTTC
TRBV5-1	.	TRBJ2-1	once	CASSLKRGERVYEQFF	TGCGCCAGCAGCTTGAAGAGAGGTGAGCGGGTCTATGAGCAGTTCTTC
TRBV10-1	TRBD2	TRBJ2-7	.	CASSESAGGSYEQYF	TGCGCCAGCAGTGAGTCAGCGGGAGGTTCCTACGAGCAGTACTTC
TRBV28	TRBD1	TRBJ1-1	.	CASRDRGSAFF	TGTGCCAGCAGGGACAGGGGGTCAGCTTTCTTT
TRBV19	.	TRBJ1-1	.	CASSKVRGGNTEAFF	TGTGCCAGTAGTAAAGTTAGGGGGGGGAACACTGAAGCTTTCTTT
TRBV27	.	TRBJ2-7	.	CASSQTPGPPGDEQYF	TGTGCCAGCAGTCAGACACCTGGACCCCCGGGAGACGAGCAGTACTTC
TRBV6-6	TRBD1	TRBJ1-4	once	CASSYPGQGVEKLFF	TGTGCCAGCAGTTACCCCGGACAGGGGGTCGAAAAACTGTTTTTT
TRBV7-3	TRBD1	TRBJ1-2	.	CASSPGTGFGYTF	TGTGCCAGCAGCCCCGGGACAGGGTTTGGCTACACCTTC
TRBV9	TRBD2	TRBJ2-1	.	CASSYAGTSNEQFF	TGTGCCAGCAGCTATGCCGGGACTAGCAATGAGCAGTTCTTC
TRBV19	TRBD1	TRBJ1-2	.	CASSPSGQAPYGYTF	TGTGCCAGTAGTCCAAGTGGACAGGCTCCTTATGGCTACACCTTC
TRBV7-3	TRBD2	TRBJ2-3	.	CASSLKSERDGLDTQYF	TGTGCCAGCAGCTTAAAATCCGAGCGGGATGGTTTAGATACGCAGTATTTT
TRBV21-1	.	TRBJ2-7	.	CASSIYSSYEQYF	TGTGCCAGCAGCATCTATTCCTCCTACGAGCAGTACTTC
TRBV6-1	TRBD1	TRBJ1-2	.	CASRSGTGRCFF	TGTGCCAGCCGATCCGGGACAGGGAGGTGTTTCTTC